This T cell receptor (beta chain) was retrieved from a study of CD8+CD57+ T cells in acquired aplastic anemia. Looking at the study overall: Sorted cells (CD4+ and CD8+) yielded DNA amounts that averaged around 3.5 ug. General study points: Patients and controls turned out to have more than 25 CD8+ CDR3 sequences in common.

About this clonotype itself: Its antigen is still unknown. One junction end disagrees with the germline gene, perhaps due to a read error.

An expansion of CD8+CD57+ cells by flow cytometry had been shown in patients chosen for sequencing. The enrolled patients all had severe acquired aplastic anemia. At blood sampling, none of the patients had yet received therapy. The TCR beta profiling, which covered VDJ combination and CDR3 sequence, was carried out using genomic DNA as the template. TCRdb reprocessed the reads with MiXCR, giving one entry per CDR3 protein. The sample carries 400,000 to 600,000 distinct CDR3 sequences, around 30% recorded once. The TCR originated in a human donor with aplastic anemia. What was sequenced was sorted CD4+, CD8+, or CD8+CD57+ T cells (not recorded which) from PBMCs.

The CDR3 nucleotides are TGTGCTTGGGTGGACGAGAACACTGAAGCTTCCTTT. It is translated as CAWVDENTEASF. The rearrangement links TRBV30 to TRBJ1-1; D is uncertain. The CDR3 has 12 amino acids. Germline assignment: CDR1 GTSNPN and CDR2 SVGIG (reference sequence).